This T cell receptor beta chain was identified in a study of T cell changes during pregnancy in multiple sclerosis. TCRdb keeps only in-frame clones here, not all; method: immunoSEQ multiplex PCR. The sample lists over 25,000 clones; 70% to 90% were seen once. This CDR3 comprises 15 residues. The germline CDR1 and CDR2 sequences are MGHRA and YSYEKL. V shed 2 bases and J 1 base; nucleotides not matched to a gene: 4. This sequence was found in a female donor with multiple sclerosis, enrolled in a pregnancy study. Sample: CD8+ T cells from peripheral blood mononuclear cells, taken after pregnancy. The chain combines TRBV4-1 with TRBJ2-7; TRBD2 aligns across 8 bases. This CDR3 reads CASSQHGLASYEQYF. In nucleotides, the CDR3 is TGCGCCAGCAGCCAACACGGACTAGCATCCTACGAGCAGTACTTC.